Listed here is a single TCR beta chain. Per the germline V gene, CDR1 is LNHDA and CDR2 is SQIVND (reference sequence). The CDR3 runs 19 residues. The V segment lost 9 bases and the J segment 0 bases; nucleotides outside the gene matches: 18. The data belong to a study of technical replicates of blood from a handful of donors. Only in-frame clones appear in the TCRdb table, and some are missing; sequencing was by immunoSEQ multiplex PCR. The table records 50,000 to 65,000 clones, 90% to 95% of them present only once. The chain carries TRBV19 and TRBJ2-7; TRBD2 agrees at 12 bases. Sequencing was carried out using PBMCs. The TCR sequence derives from a human donor in good health. Some clones in this sample may be carry-over from other donors' samples. The CDR3 region has the DNA TGTGCCAGCCCTGAATCCCCTCAGAGGACTAGCGGGACCTCCTACGAGCAGTACTTC. This translates into CASPESPQRTSGTSYEQYF.